These T cell receptor beta chains were read from a single sample in a study of T-cell memory formation after mild COVID-19. TCRdb processed the 5' RACE reads anew with MiXCR; each CDR3 protein has one entry. The repertoire holds fewer than 450,000 distinct CDR3 sequences, with 20% to 25% as singletons. Sequencing was carried out using PBMCs or a T cell subset sorted from them (not recorded which). Receptor source: an adult woman who had mild COVID-19 (a few samples of this study predate the infection). Cell type and time point are not known. The CDR3 runs from the conserved cysteine through the conserved F or W. The order of the fields is clone size, CDR3 length, V gene, CDR3 protein. Size is stated for part of the rows, as once, few or many counts, or as a class when the clone is expanded.

few 15 TRBV12-3/TRBV12-4 CASSLGTGGPLGYTF
. 11 TRBV20-1 CSAGGHYEQYF
. 15 TRBV7-2 CASSLWAGTGNEQFF
few 17 TRBV4-2 CASSQGTGTPGISEQFF
. 16 TRBV7-2 CASSLTPSQVDAEAFF
. 15 TRBV12-3/TRBV12-4 CASSSSGFFRSEQYF
few 16 TRBV24-1 CATSDLRRGDTGELFF
. 16 TRBV15 CATSGSYRGFTYEQYF
. 14 TRBV7-8 CASSVAGGDNEQFF
few 13 TRBV12-3/TRBV12-4 CASSWDREGGYTF
few 15 TRBV9 CASSVVGLAGETQYF
few 13 TRBV20-1 CSARGGLDYEQYF
once 13 TRBV20-1 CSAWTSGTYEQYF
few 15 TRBV11-2 CASFTSGSTYNEQFF
few 16 TRBV5-6 CASSARLAQNTGELFF
. 16 TRBV4-1 CASSQVSSVLPWEQYF
. 15 TRBV11-2 CASSFDEWTSHEQYF
. 16 TRBV5-1 CASSLLGQADTGELFF
. 17 TRBV7-2 CASSIHAWGPNTDTQYF
few 18 TRBV6-5 CASSERGLAVRNTGELFF
. 12 TRBV7-9 CASSFPAGELFF
. 14 TRBV15 CATSRGLGQETQYF
. 14 TRBV6-5 CASSPDRGASEAFF
few 15 TRBV7-6 CASSSDGPNTGELFF
few 17 TRBV7-8 CASSLVGWGGRAYEQFF
many 21 TRBV7-2 CASSPRSHRSPLWGKTLGYTF
. 15 TRBV5-4 CAMKNREEGDTEAFF
. 16 TRBV5-6 CASSLTSGGVVDTQYF
few 14 TRBV15 CATSRDLTGSVGYF
many 12 TRBV5-1 CASSTGNYEQYF
. 13 TRBV9 CASSVAVSAQAFF
. 15 TRBV18 CASSARLGARDTQYF
few 17 TRBV23-1 CASSFFYRDRDQETQYF
. 12 TRBV12-3/TRBV12-4 CASSNRGQEQYF
. 14 TRBV6-5 CASRSTGVRQPQHF